A selection of T cell receptor beta chains follows, all from one sample in a study of memory CD4+ T cells and cytomegalovirus serostatus. Profiled with immunoSEQ multiplex PCR; TCRdb holds only in-frame clones, not every one. The table includes tens of thousands of clones, 75% to 80% detected once. Material: memory CD4+ T cells from blood. Receptor source: an adult in good health and CMV-seropositive. CDR3s include the opening cysteine and the closing phenylalanine or tryptophan. A D gene is named only where the DNA matches it firmly. Only some rows state a clone size, as once, few, many or a class for expanded clones.

>.|TRBV4-2|.|TRBJ2-1
TGTGCCAGCAGCCAATCGACAGATAACAATGAGCAGTTCTTC
CASSQSTDNNEQFF
>few|TRBV29-1|TRBD1|TRBJ2-2
TGCAGCGTTGAAGTAAGGACAGGGGTATCCGGGGAGCTGTTTTTT
CSVEVRTGVSGELFF
>.|TRBV4-2|TRBD2|TRBJ2-5
TGTGCCAGCAGCCAAACAAAAACTAGCGGGACGTACCAAGAGACCCAGTACTTC
CASSQTKTSGTYQETQYF
>.|TRBV28|.|TRBJ1-2
TGTGCCAGCAGTTCCGGGTATGATGGCTACACCTTC
CASSSGYDGYTF
>.|TRBV7-2|.|TRBJ2-7
TGTGCCAGCAGCTTAGGTACGGGGACCTACGAGCAGTACTTC
CASSLGTGTYEQYF
>.|TRBV15|.|TRBJ2-1
TGTGCCACCAGCAGAGATCTTCTCAGCAATGAGCAGTTCTTC
CATSRDLLSNEQFF
>.|TRBV4-1|.|TRBJ1-4
TGCGCCAGCAGCCAAGTTCGCACAGGAGCAACTAATGAAAAACTGTTTTTT
CASSQVRTGATNEKLFF
>.|TRBV27|TRBD2|TRBJ2-7
TGTGCCAGCACCTTCACTCCGCGGACTAGCCACGAGCAGTACTTC
CASTFTPRTSHEQYF
>few|TRBV7-9|TRBD2|TRBJ2-2
TGTGCCAGCAGCCAGACTAGCGGGAGGCCTAGAGCCGGGGAGCTGTTTTTT
CASSQTSGRPRAGELFF
>.|TRBV9|TRBD2|TRBJ2-3
TGTGCCAGCAGCCCTGATGGACTAGCGGGGGTAGATACGCAGTATTTT
CASSPDGLAGVDTQYF
>.|TRBV30|.|TRBJ1-1
TGTGCCTGGAGTGTTGAGGGAAAGGGTACTGAAGCTTTCTTT
CAWSVEGKGTEAFF
>once|TRBV28|.|TRBJ1-5
TGTGCCAGCAGTTTCCCCAGGGATGGCCAGCCCCAGCATTTT
CASSFPRDGQPQHF
>few|TRBV9|.|TRBJ2-7
TGTGCCAGCAGCGTAGAGGGAAGGGCCCCCCACGAGCAGTACTTC
CASSVEGRAPHEQYF
>.|TRBV6-5|.|TRBJ1-2
TGTGCCAGCACCACTGAGTTTCGGGGCGCCTATGGCTACACCTTC
CASTTEFRGAYGYTF
>.|TRBV4-3|TRBD2|TRBJ2-5
TGCGCCAGCAGCCTCCTCCTCGCTAGCGGGAGGGGAGGGTACCAAGAGACCCAGTACTTC
CASSLLLASGRGGYQETQYF
>.|TRBV11-2|TRBD1|TRBJ2-2
TGTGCCAGCAGCCAGGGGGCCGGGGAGCTGTTTTTT
CASSQGAGELFF
>few|TRBV7-2|.|TRBJ1-2
TGTGCCAGCAGCTACACAGGGACCGGCTACACCTTC
CASSYTGTGYTF
>.|TRBV15|TRBD1|TRBJ1-1
TGTGCCACCAGCAGGGTGAAGACAGGGACCATGAACACTGAAGCTTTCTTT
CATSRVKTGTMNTEAFF
>.|TRBV7-9|.|TRBJ1-4
TGTGCCAGCAGCTCGGGTCATGGGAGGCGGGGAGAAAAACTGTTTTTT
CASSSGHGRRGEKLFF
>few|TRBV6-5|.|TRBJ1-4
TGTGCCAGCAGTGGGGGGGGGTTCAGTGAAAAACTGTTTTTT
CASSGGGFSEKLFF
>.|TRBV30|.|TRBJ1-1
TGTGCCTGGAGTTTCCTAGACGTGGGGACTGAAGCTTTCTTT
CAWSFLDVGTEAFF
>.|TRBV25-1|.|TRBJ2-1
TGTGCCAGCACCCAAACAGGGCCCAGCTCCTACAATGAGCAGTTCTTC
CASTQTGPSSYNEQFF